The clone carrying this T cell receptor (beta chain) was detected only once. Compared with germline, one end of the junction differs, possibly owing to a read error. MiXCR, applied by TCRdb to the 5' RACE reads, yields one record per CDR3 protein. The sample records some 80,000 distinct CDR3 sequences, 12% to 15% being singletons. This sample stems from a study of early T cells in non-severe SARS-CoV-2 infection. The wider study: Unsorted whole-blood RNA was sequenced in bulk, leaving chains unpaired.

The CDR3 runs to 15 residues. The chain joins TRBV12-3 or TRBV12-4 to TRBJ2-1; D is unclear. The clonotype originates from an adult who was a healthcare worker with PCR-confirmed SARS-CoV-2 infection or an uninfected control (not recorded which). Sequenced: whole blood. The CDR3 protein is CVSSFRYKIPNEQFF. DNA of the CDR3: TGTGTCAGCAGTTTCAGATATAAAATCCCTAATGAGCAGTTCTTC.